This T cell receptor beta chain was identified during a study of T-cell memory formation after mild COVID-19. Study-wide background: TCR clusters were mostly donor specific.

Trimming took off 3 bases at V and 6 bases at J, with 12 bases between the two ends. There are 14 residues in the CDR3. In germline, CDR1 is MGHRA, CDR2 YSYEKL. Whole-study results and caveats: Contracting CD4+ clones sat mainly in CM and EM; CD8+ in EMRA.

There are a few counts of this clonotype. Its matching antigen is unknown. The authors produced TCR alpha and TCR beta cDNA libraries with sample barcodes and UMIs by 5'RACE using constant-segment primers. TCRdb re-derived calls from the 5' RACE reads in MiXCR, one entry per CDR3 protein. The sample has 300,000 or so distinct CDR3 sequences; 15% to 20% are singletons. Sequencing input: PBMCs or a T cell subset sorted from them (not recorded which). The sequence came from a man younger than 35 who had mild COVID-19 (a few samples of this study predate the infection). Cell type and time point are not known. This chain joins TRBV4-1 and TRBJ2-1; D call uncertain. CDR3 in amino acids: CASSQSGSANEQFF. CDR3 nucleotide sequence: TGCGCCAGCAGCCAGTCGGGCAGCGCCAATGAGCAGTTCTTC.